A selection of T cell receptor beta chains follows, all from one sample in a study of T cell responses to AZD1222 COVID-19 vaccine. This table comes from immunoSEQ multiplex PCR, and its TCRdb copy is limited to in-frame clones, with some not included. There are 92,000 or so clones in the sample; around 89% occur only once, and under 2% lies in the top ten. Specimen: peripheral blood, collected on day 0 of AZD1222 vaccination. All receptors derive from an adult in good health. Each CDR3 is given with its conserved first and last residue. The D gene is left open where the match is weak. Where a row states a size, it is once, few, many or the class of an expanded clone; other rows omit it.

>-|-|TRBV7-3|TRBJ2-3
TGTGCCAGCAGTTCGACGTCAATCACAGATACGCAGTATTTT
CASSSTSITDTQYF
>TRBD1|-|TRBV5-1|TRBJ1-1
TGCGCCAGCCAACGGACAGGGGATAACACTGAAGCTTTCTTT
CASQRTGDNTEAFF
>-|-|TRBV10-2|TRBJ1-3
TGCGCCAGCAGTGATGGGGGCGATGGAAACACCATATATTTT
CASSDGGDGNTIYF
>-|-|TRBV6-5|TRBJ1-5
TGTGCCAGCACGTGGGTTAGCAATCAGCCCCAGCATTTT
CASTWVSNQPQHF
>-|-|TRBV21-1|TRBJ1-6
TGTGCCAGCAGCAAAGAGAGGGCTTGGGGTAATTCACCCCTCCACTTT
CASSKERAWGNSPLHF
>-|few|TRBV6-1|TRBJ1-5
TGTGCCAGCAGTGATGCGTTGGGGAGCTCAAATCAGCCCCAGCATTTT
CASSDALGSSNQPQHF
>TRBD1|-|TRBV7-3|TRBJ2-7
TGTGCCAGCAGCCAAAGAGGGTCGGGACAGGGCCCCTACGAGCAGTACTTC
CASSQRGSGQGPYEQYF
>-|-|TRBV6-2/TRBV6-3|TRBJ2-7
TGTGCCAGCAGCACTTACGGGTACTCCTACGAGCAGTACTTC
CASSTYGYSYEQYF
>TRBD1|-|TRBV10-3|TRBJ1-2
TGTGCCATCAGGGAACAGGGGGCAGTTGGCTACACCTTC
CAIREQGAVGYTF
>-|-|TRBV27|TRBJ1-6
TGTGCCAGCAGTCCCGGACAGTACCAAAATTCACCCCTCCACTTT
CASSPGQYQNSPLHF
>-|-|TRBV11-1|TRBJ2-7
TGTGCCAGCAGCTCCTACCTGCCCCCCTACGAGCAGTACTTC
CASSSYLPPYEQYF
>-|-|TRBV7-7|TRBJ2-3
TGTGCTAGCAGCTTAGGAGTGGCAGGGTCGGCAGATACGCAGTATTTT
CASSLGVAGSADTQYF
>TRBD1|-|TRBV10-3|TRBJ2-3
TGTGCCATCAGTGAGTCCCCGGACAGGGCCACAGATACGCAGTATTTT
CAISESPDRATDTQYF
>-|-|TRBV11-2|TRBJ2-7
TGTGCCAGCAGCTTAGATGGGGAGCAGTACTTC
CASSLDGEQYF
>-|-|TRBV3-1/TRBV3-2|TRBJ1-2
TGTGCCAGCAGCCCCCCGACAGGCCTCCTCTATGGCTACACCTTC
CASSPPTGLLYGYTF
>TRBD2|-|TRBV5-4|TRBJ2-1
TGTGCCAGCAGCCCGAGGAGCGGGGGGTACAATGAGCAGTTCTTC
CASSPRSGGYNEQFF
>TRBD2|-|TRBV28|TRBJ2-4
TGTGCCAGCAGTCCGAGGACTAGCGGGGGGGCCAGAAACATTCAGTACTTC
CASSPRTSGGARNIQYF
>TRBD1|-|TRBV28|TRBJ1-2
TGTGCCAGCAGTTTTAGGGGACAGGGCTATGGCTACACCTTC
CASSFRGQGYGYTF
>-|-|TRBV5-8|TRBJ1-2
TGTGCCAGCAGCCCAATAGAGGTGTGGTCTAACTATGGCTACACCTTC
CASSPIEVWSNYGYTF
>-|-|TRBV19|TRBJ2-3
TGTGCCAGTAGTGAAAGTTCTAGCACAGATACGCAGTATTTT
CASSESSSTDTQYF
>-|-|TRBV5-1|TRBJ1-1
TGCGCCAGCAGGATACAGGTTGAAACTGAAGCTTTCTTT
CASRIQVETEAFF
>-|-|TRBV25-1|TRBJ1-2
TGTGCCAGCAGTGAAGGGGCGGGGGATGGCTACACCTTC
CASSEGAGDGYTF
>-|-|TRBV12-3/TRBV12-4|TRBJ1-1
TGTGCCAGCAGTTTAGGGGGTAACACTGAAGCTTTCTTT
CASSLGGNTEAFF
>-|-|TRBV3-1/TRBV3-2|TRBJ1-3
TGTGCCAGCAGCCAAGTAGGGACGGCTGGAAACACCATATATTTT
CASSQVGTAGNTIYF
>-|-|TRBV20-1|TRBJ2-1
TGCAGTGCAACCCTAGATGGTGAGCAGTTCTTC
CSATLDGEQFF
>-|-|TRBV12-3/TRBV12-4|TRBJ2-7
TGTGCCAGCAGTTTTGCGGGTTCTCGCGAGCAGTACTTC
CASSFAGSREQYF
>TRBD2|-|TRBV2|TRBJ2-1
TGTGCCAGCCCCGCGGAGAGGGGACTAGCGAACCATTACAATGAGCAGTTCTTC
CASPAERGLANHYNEQFF
>-|-|TRBV7-3|TRBJ1-1
TGTGCCAGCAGCTCCGGTTTCGTGTCAGACGCTTTCTTT
CASSSGFVSDAFF
>-|-|TRBV28|TRBJ2-7
TGTGCAACTGAAAACCCCTCTCTCGAGCAGTACTTC
CATENPSLEQYF
>TRBD1|-|TRBV5-1|TRBJ1-6
TGCGCCAGCAGCCTTGGGACAGGGGACTCACCCCTCCACTTT
CASSLGTGDSPLHF
>TRBD2|-|TRBV3-1/TRBV3-2|TRBJ2-1
TGTGCCAGCAGCCCCCCCGGGACTAGCAGACATGAGCAGTTCTTC
CASSPPGTSRHEQFF
>TRBD1|-|TRBV7-2|TRBJ2-5
TGTGCCAGCAGCCCGGGACAGGGGGCGCGGGAGACCCAGTACTTC
CASSPGQGARETQYF
>-|-|TRBV19|TRBJ1-3
TGTGCCAGTACGTCAGGGTCTGGAAACACCATATATTTT
CASTSGSGNTIYF
>TRBD1|few|TRBV13|TRBJ2-7
TGTGCCAGCAGCTTACGGTCGGGACAGCCCTACGAGCAGTACTTC
CASSLRSGQPYEQYF
>-|-|TRBV20-1|TRBJ1-1
TGCAGTGCTTACAGCCGAACTGAAGCTTTCTTT
CSAYSRTEAFF
>TRBD1|-|TRBV7-2|TRBJ1-1
TGTGCCAGCAGCTTAGACAGGGGGCTACTCATTAACACTGAAGCTTTCTTT
CASSLDRGLLINTEAFF
>-|-|TRBV20-1|TRBJ2-2
TGCAGTGCTGAGGGGGCCGGGGAGCTGTTTTTT
CSAEGAGELFF
>-|-|TRBV7-2|TRBJ1-3
TGTGCCAGCACCCTCCGCTCGAGCTCTGGAAACACCATATATTTT
CASTLRSSSGNTIYF
>TRBD1|-|TRBV5-1|TRBJ2-2
TGCGCCAGCAGCCCCCTCCAGGGGGCAAACCCCGGGGAGCTGTTTTTT
CASSPLQGANPGELFF
>-|-|TRBV7-6|TRBJ2-2
TGTGCCAGCAGCTTTCCAGCGGCGGGGAAGCGGACCGGGGAGCTGTTTTTT
CASSFPAAGKRTGELFF
>-|-|TRBV5-4|TRBJ2-7
TGTGCCAGCAGCCTAATTGGGGGGAAGCAGTACTTC
CASSLIGGKQYF
>-|-|TRBV6-5|TRBJ1-5
TGTGCCAGCAGAGACAGCCTCAATCAGCCCCAGCATTTT
CASRDSLNQPQHF
>-|-|TRBV6-5|TRBJ2-7
TGTGCCAGCAGCCGGGACAACTCCTACGAGCAGTACTTC
CASSRDNSYEQYF
>-|-|TRBV19|TRBJ1-5
TGTGCCAGTAGTGTTCAGGGGAGACAGCCCCAGCATTTT
CASSVQGRQPQHF
>-|-|TRBV10-3|TRBJ1-3
TGTGCCGCAACCGGGACGGTCGAAAACACCATATATTTT
CAATGTVENTIYF
>-|-|TRBV29-1|TRBJ1-1
TGCAGCGTTGAAGTCGGCAGGGGCACGAACACTGAAGCTTTCTTT
CSVEVGRGTNTEAFF
>-|-|TRBV6-5|TRBJ1-1
TGTGCCAGCAGAAGGCCGGCAGGGAACACTGAAGCTTTCTTT
CASRRPAGNTEAFF
>-|-|TRBV18|TRBJ1-2
TGTGCCAGCTCACCACAGACAGGTAGCAACTATGGCTACACCTTC
CASSPQTGSNYGYTF
>TRBD1|-|TRBV13|TRBJ1-3
TGTGCCAGCAGCGAAGGGACAGGTCATATCTCTGGAAACACCATATATTTT
CASSEGTGHISGNTIYF
>-|once|TRBV28|TRBJ1-6
TGTGCCAGCAAGCCGGGACTCCCTTCACCCCTCCACTTT
CASKPGLPSPLHF
>TRBD1|-|TRBV5-4|TRBJ1-2
TGTGCCAGCAGCTTGGGGGGGACAGGGAGTGCCTATGGCTACACCTTC
CASSLGGTGSAYGYTF
>-|-|TRBV28|TRBJ1-1
TGTGCCAGCAGTTTAGAACAGTTGAACACTGAAGCTTTCTTT
CASSLEQLNTEAFF
>-|-|TRBV12-3/TRBV12-4|TRBJ2-1
TGTGCCAGCAGTTCTACAGTTCGGAATGAGCAGTTCTTC
CASSSTVRNEQFF